Below, 4 T cell receptor beta chains from the same sample are listed, as sequenced in a study of cytomegalovirus exposure and HLA in healthy donors. The PCR made use of 60 Vbeta and 13 Jbeta primers. Clones were read by immunoSEQ multiplex PCR, and TCRdb kept only the in-frame ones, dropping some. Of about 100,000 clones listed, 74% are singletons. The specimen sequenced was PBMCs. The source of these receptors is a man aged 45-65 years in good health and CMV-seropositive.

The CDR3 coding sequence is TGCGCCAGCAGCCCAGGGGGGACTACAGATACGCAGTATTTT. It specifies CASSPGGTTDTQYF. The chain couples TRBV5-1 to TRBJ2-3, with D perhaps matching TRBD1 (7 bases). The V gene lost 4 bases and the J gene lost 3 bases, with 12 bases spanning the gap. The CDR3 is 14 amino acids. Per germline, CDR1 SGHRS and CDR2 YFSETQ.

This rearrangement joins TRBV4-1 to TRBJ1-6, with D unclear. This CDR3 contains 15 residues. V was shortened by 3 bases and J by 6 bases, with 12 bases between the two germline ends. Germline V lookup: CDR1 MGHRA, CDR2 YSYEKL. CDR3 nucleotide sequence: TGCGCCAGCAGCCATAGGGAGGGCCTTAATTCACCCCTCCACTTT. Translated: CASSHREGLNSPLHF.

The rearrangement links TRBV7-2 to TRBJ2-7; 8 bases align to TRBD2. V was pared by 4 bases and J by 8 bases, with 16 bases of the junction left unmatched. CDR3 length: 16 amino acids. Germline assignment: CDR1 SGHTA and CDR2 FQGNSA. The CDR3 protein is CASSSQSQPGLGKQYF. The CDR3 nucleotides read TGTGCCAGCAGCTCCCAGAGCCAGCCGGGACTAGGGAAGCAGTACTTC.

The V call is TRBV6-1, the J call TRBJ1-2; the D is unclear. Germline V CDR1 and CDR2: MNHNS, SASEGT. V lost 4 bases to trimming and J lost 4 bases, with 13 bases between them. There are 14 residues in the CDR3. The CDR3: CASSGGGRIYGYTF. In DNA, the CDR3 is TGTGCCAGCAGTGGGGGAGGACGTATCTATGGCTACACCTTC.